This T cell receptor (beta chain) was recovered during a study of Graves' ophthalmopathy and Graves' hyperthyroidism. General study points: With approximately 88% sensitivity and approximately 80% specificity, a 13-signature model separated ophthalmopathy from stable hyperthyroidism. The majority of expanded thyroid clonotypes above 0.001 frequency also occurred in blood.

Concerning this clonotype itself: No antigen is known for it.

RNA transcripts served as template for amplifying TCR beta CDR3 sequences. First-round RT-PCR relied on HTBI primers, and a second-round multiplex PCR came next. MiXCR, run by TCRdb on the multiplex PCR reads, gives a single entry per CDR3 protein. The sample records about 210,000 distinct CDR3 sequences, approximately 28% being singletons. Patients were left out if they had other autoimmune diseases, uncontrolled infections, pregnancy or lactation. The diagnostic workup employed clinical symptoms, serum thyroxine, TRAb, thyroid ultrasound and orbital computed tomography. The specimen was peripheral blood. The TCR originated in a man aged 50 or older with Graves' ophthalmopathy.

CDR3 sequence reads: CASRDGQVIILGSPLHF. In DNA form, the CDR3 reads TGTGCCAGCAGGGATGGACAGGTTATCATTTTGGGTTCACCCCTCCACTTT. The chain uses TRBV6-1 and TRBJ1-6; 7 nucleotides match TRBD1. In germline, CDR1 is MNHNS, CDR2 SASEGT. J gave up 9 bases and V 6 bases, and 17 bases lay outside the gene matches. The CDR3 runs 17 residues.